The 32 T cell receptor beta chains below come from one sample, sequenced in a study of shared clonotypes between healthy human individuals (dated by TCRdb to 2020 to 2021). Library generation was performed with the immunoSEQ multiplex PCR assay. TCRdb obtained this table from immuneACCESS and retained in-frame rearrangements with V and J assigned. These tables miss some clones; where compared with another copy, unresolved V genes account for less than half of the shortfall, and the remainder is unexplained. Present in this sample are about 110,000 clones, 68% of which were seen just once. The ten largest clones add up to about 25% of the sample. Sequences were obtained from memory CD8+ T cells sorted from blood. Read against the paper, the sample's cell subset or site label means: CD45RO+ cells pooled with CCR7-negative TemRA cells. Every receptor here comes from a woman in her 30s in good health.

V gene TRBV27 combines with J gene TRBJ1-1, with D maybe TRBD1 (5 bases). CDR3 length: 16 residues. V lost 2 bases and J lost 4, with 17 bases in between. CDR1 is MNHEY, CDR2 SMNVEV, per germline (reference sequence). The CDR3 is CASSLGPPGRTTEAFF. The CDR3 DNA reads TGTGCCAGCAGTTTAGGGCCCCCAGGGAGGACCACTGAAGCTTTCTTT.

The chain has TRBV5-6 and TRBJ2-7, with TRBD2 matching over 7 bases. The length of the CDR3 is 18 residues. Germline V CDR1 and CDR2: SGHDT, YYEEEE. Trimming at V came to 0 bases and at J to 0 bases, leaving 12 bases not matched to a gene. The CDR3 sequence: CASSLASSASGSSYEQYF. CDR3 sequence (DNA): TGTGCCAGCAGCTTGGCCTCCTCGGCTAGCGGTAGCTCCTACGAGCAGTACTTC.

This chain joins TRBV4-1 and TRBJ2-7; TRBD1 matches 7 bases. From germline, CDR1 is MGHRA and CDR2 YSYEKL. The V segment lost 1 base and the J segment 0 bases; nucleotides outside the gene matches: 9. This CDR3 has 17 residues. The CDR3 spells CASSQGGGGRFSYEQYF. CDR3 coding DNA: TGCGCCAGCAGCCAAGGAGGGGGCGGGCGTTTCTCCTACGAGCAGTACTTC.

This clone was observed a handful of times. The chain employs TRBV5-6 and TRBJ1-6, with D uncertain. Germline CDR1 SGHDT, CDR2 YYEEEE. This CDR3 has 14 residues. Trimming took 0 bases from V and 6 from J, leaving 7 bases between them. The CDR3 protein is CASSLASANSPLHF. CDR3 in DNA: TGTGCCAGCAGCTTGGCGTCAGCTAATTCACCCCTCCACTTT. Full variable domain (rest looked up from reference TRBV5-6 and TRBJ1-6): DAGVTQSPTHLIKTRGQQVTLRCSPKSGHDTVSWYQQALGQGPQFIFQYYEEEERQRGNFPDRFSGHQFPNYSSELNVNALLLGDSALYLCASSLASANSPLHFGNGTRLTVT.

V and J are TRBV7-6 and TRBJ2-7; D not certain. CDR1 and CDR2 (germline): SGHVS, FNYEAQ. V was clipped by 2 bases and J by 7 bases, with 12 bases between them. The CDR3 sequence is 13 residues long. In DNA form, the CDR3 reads TGTGCCAGCAGCTTAACCCGGGTCCGGGAGCAGTACTTC. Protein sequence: CASSLTRVREQYF.

This CDR3 reads CASSLTRLAAYTGELFF. CDR3 coding DNA: TGTGCCAGCAGCTTAACCAGACTAGCGGCCTACACCGGGGAGCTGTTTTTT. The V gene is TRBV5-4, the J gene TRBJ2-2, with 9 bases lining up with TRBD2. Germline loops: CDR1 SGHNT, CDR2 YYREEE (reference sequence). The CDR3 consists of 17 residues. The trim removed 2 bases at V and 3 bases at J, leaving 8 bases unmatched.

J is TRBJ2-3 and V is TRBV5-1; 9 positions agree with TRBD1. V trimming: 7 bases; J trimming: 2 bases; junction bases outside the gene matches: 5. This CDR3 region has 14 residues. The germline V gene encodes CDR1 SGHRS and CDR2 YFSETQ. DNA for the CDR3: TGCGCCAGCGACCGGACAGGGGTCACAGATACGCAGTATTTT. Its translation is CASDRTGVTDTQYF.

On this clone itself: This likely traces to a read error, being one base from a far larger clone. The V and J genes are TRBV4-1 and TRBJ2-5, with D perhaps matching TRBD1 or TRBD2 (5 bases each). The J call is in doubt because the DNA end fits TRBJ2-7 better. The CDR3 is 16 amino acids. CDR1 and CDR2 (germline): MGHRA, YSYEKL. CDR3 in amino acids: CASSQEGTETSYEQYF. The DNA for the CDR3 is TGCGCCAGCAGCCAAGAAGGGACGGAGACATCCTACGAGCAGTACTTC.

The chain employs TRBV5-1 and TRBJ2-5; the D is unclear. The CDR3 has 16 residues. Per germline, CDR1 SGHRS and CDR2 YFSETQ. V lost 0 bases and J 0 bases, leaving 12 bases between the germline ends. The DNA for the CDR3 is TGCGCCAGCAGCTTGGTGGTCGTAAAGTACCAAGAGACCCAGTACTTC. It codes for CASSLVVVKYQETQYF.

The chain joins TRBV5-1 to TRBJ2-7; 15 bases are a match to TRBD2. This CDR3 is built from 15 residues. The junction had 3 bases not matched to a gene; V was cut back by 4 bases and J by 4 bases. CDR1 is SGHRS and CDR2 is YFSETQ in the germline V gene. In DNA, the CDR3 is TGCGCCAGCAGCGCCGGGACTAGCGGGAGGTACGAGCAGTACTTC. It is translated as CASSAGTSGRYEQYF.

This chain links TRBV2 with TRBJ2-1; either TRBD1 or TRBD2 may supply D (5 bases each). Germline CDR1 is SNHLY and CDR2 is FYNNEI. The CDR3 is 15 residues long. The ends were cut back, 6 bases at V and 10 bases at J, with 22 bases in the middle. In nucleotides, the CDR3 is TGTGCCAGCAGCCCCCCGGGGTCGGGGCTGAGGGAGCAGTTCTTC. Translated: CASSPPGSGLREQFF. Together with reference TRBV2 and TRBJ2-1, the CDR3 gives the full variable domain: EPEVTQTPSHQVTQMGQEVILRCVPISNHLYFYWYRQILGQKVEFLVSFYNNEISEKSEIFDDQFSVERPDGSNFTLKIRSTKLEDSAMYFCASSPPGSGLREQFFGPGTRLTVL.

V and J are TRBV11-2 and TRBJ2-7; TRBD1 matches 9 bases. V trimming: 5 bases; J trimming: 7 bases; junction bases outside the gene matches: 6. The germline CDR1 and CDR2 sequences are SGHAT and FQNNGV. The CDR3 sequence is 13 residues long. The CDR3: CASSAGQGTEQYF. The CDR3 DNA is TGTGCCAGCAGCGCTGGACAGGGGACGGAGCAGTACTTC.

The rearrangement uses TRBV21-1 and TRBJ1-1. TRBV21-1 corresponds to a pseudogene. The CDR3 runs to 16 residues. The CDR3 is CASSGVIATIRTEAFF. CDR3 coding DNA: TGTGCCAGCAGTGGCGTAATAGCCACAATTCGCACTGAAGCTTTCTTT.

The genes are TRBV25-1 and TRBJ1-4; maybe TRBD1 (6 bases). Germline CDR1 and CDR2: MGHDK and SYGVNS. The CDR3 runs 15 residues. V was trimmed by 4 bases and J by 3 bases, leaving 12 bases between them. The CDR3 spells CASSVADRSNEKLFF. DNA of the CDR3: TGTGCCAGCAGTGTAGCGGACAGATCTAATGAAAAACTGTTTTTT.

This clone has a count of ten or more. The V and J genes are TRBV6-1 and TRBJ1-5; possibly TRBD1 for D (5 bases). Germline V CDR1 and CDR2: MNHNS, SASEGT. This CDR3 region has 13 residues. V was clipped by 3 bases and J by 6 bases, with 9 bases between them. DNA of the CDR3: TGTGCCAGCAGTGACAGGGAGGTTCAGCCCCAGCATTTT. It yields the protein CASSDREVQPQHF.

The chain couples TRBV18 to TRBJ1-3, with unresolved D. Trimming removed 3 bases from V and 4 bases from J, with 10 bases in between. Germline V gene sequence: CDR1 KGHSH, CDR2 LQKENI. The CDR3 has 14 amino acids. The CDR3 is CASSPPGRGNTIYF. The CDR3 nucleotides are TGTGCCAGCTCACCCCCCGGCAGAGGAAACACCATATATTTT.

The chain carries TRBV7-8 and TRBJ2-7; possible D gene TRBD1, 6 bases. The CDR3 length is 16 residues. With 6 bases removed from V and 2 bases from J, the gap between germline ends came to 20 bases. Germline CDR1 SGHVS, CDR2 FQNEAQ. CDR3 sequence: CASSSRSGARAYEQYF. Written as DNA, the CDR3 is TGTGCCAGCAGTTCCAGATCAGGGGCCAGGGCCTACGAGCAGTACTTC.

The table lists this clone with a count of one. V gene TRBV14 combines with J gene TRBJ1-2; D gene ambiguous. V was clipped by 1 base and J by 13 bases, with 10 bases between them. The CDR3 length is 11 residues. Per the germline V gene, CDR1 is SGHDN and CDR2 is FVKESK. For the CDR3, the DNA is TGTGCCAGCAGCCAAGGTGGAGGTCCCACCTTC. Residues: CASSQGGGPTF.

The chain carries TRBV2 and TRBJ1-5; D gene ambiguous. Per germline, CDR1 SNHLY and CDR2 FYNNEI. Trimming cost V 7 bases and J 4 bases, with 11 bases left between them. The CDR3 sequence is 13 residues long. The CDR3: CASTATRNQPQHF. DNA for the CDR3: TGTGCCAGCACCGCGACACGAAATCAGCCCCAGCATTTT.

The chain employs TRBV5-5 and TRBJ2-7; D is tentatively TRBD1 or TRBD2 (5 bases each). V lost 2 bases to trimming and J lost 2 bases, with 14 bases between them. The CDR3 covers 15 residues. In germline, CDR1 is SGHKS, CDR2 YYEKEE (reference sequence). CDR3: CASSLLEGVPYEQYF. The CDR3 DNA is TGTGCCAGCAGCTTACTAGAAGGGGTCCCCTACGAGCAGTACTTC. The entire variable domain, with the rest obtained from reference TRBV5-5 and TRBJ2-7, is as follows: DAGVTQSPTHLIKTRGQQVTLRCSPISGHKSVSWYQQVLGQGPQFIFQYYEKEERGRGNFPDRFSARQFPNYSSELNVNALLLGDSALYLCASSLLEGVPYEQYFGPGTRLTVT.

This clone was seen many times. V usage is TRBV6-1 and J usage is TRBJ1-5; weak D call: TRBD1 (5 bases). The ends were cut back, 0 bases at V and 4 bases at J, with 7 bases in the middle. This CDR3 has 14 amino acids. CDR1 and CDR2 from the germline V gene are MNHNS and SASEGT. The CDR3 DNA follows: TGTGCCAGCAGTGAAGCTGGGGGAAATCAGCCCCAGCATTTT. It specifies CASSEAGGNQPQHF.

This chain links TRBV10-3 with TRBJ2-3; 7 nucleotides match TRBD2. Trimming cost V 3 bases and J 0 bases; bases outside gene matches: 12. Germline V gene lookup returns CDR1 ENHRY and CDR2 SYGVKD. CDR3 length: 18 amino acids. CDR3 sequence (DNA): TGTGCCATCAGTGAATCCCCTCAAAGCGGGGCTAGCACAGATACGCAGTATTTT. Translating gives CAISESPQSGASTDTQYF.

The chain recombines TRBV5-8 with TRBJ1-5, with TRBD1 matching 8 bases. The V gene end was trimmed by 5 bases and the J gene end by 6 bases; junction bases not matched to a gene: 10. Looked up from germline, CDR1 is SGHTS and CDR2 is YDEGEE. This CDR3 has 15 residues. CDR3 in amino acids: CASRPDRGSGQPQHF. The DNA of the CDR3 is TGTGCCAGCAGACCAGACAGGGGCTCAGGTCAGCCCCAGCATTTT.

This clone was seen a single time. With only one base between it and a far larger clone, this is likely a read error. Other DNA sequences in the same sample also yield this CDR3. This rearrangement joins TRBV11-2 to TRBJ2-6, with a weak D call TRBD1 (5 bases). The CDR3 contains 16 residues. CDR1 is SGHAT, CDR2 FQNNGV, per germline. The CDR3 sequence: CASRPTATSGANVLTF. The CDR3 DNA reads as TGTGCCAGCAGACCGACGGCGACCTCTGGGGCCAACGTCCTAACTTTC.

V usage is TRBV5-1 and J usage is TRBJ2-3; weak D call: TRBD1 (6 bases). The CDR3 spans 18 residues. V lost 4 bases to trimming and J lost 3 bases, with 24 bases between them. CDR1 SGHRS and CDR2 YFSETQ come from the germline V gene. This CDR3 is CASSENPAGARGTDTQYF. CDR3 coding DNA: TGCGCCAGCAGCGAGAACCCTGCAGGGGCGCGAGGAACAGATACGCAGTATTTT.

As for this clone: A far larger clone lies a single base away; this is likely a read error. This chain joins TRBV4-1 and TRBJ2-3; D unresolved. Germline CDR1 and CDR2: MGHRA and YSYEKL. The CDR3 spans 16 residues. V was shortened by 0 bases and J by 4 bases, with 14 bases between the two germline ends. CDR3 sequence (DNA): TGCGCCAGCAGCCAAGATCTAGGGAAAGGGTCAGATACGCAGTATTTT. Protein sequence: CASSQDLGKGSDTQYF.

CDR3 residues: CASSYGLAGGPGETQYF. CDR3 bases: TGTGCCAGCAGCTACGGACTAGCGGGAGGGCCGGGAGAGACCCAGTACTTC. This chain links TRBV13 with TRBJ2-5; 15 bases are shared with TRBD2. Trimming at V came to 4 bases and at J to 4 bases, leaving 7 bases not matched to a gene. The germline gives CDR1 PRHDT, CDR2 FYEKMQ (reference sequence). CDR3 length: 17 residues.

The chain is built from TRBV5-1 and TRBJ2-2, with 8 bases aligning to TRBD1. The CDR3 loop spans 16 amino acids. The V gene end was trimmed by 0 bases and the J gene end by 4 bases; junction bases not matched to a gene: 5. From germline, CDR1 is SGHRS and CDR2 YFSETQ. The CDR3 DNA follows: TGCGCCAGCAGCTTGGCCCGGACAGGGACCACCGGGGAGCTGTTTTTT. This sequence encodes CASSLARTGTTGELFF.

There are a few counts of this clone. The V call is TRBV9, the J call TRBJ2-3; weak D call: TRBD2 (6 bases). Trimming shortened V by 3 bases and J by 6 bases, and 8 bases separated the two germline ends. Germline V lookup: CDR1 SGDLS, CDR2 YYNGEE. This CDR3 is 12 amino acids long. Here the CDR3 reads CASSGGADTQYF. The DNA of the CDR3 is TGTGCCAGCAGCGGCGGGGCCGATACGCAGTATTTT.

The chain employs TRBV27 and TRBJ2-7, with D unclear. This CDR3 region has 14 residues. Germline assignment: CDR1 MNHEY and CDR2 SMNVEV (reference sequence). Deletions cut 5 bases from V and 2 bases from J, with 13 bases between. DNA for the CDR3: TGTGCCAGCAGTCTCCGACTTAGAACCTACGAGCAGTACTTC. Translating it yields CASSLRLRTYEQYF.

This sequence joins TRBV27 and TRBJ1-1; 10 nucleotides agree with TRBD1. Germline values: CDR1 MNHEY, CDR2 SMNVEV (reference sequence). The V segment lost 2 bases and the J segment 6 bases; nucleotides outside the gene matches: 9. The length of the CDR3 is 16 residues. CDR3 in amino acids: CASSLGPGTGEPEAFF. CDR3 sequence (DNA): TGTGCCAGCAGTTTAGGCCCCGGGACAGGGGAACCTGAAGCTTTCTTT.

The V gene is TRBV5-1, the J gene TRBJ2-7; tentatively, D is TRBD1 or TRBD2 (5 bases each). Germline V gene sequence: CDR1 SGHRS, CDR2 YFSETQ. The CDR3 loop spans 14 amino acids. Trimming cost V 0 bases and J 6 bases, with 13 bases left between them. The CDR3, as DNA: TGCGCCAGCAGCTTGGGGGGACGTTCGCGCGAGCAGTACTTC. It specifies CASSLGGRSREQYF.